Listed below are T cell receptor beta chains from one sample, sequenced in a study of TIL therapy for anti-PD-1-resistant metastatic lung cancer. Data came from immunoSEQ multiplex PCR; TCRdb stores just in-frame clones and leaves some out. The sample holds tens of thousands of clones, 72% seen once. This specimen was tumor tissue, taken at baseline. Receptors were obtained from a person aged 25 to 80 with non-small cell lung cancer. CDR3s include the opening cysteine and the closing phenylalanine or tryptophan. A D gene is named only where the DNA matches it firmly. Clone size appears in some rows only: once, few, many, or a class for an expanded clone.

TGTGCCAGCAGCTTAGCGGGGGGGACCTACAATGAGCAGTTCTTC	CASSLAGGTYNEQFF	15	TRBJ2-1	TRBV7-2	few	TRBD2
TGCGCCAAGGGACAGGGTGGCACCGGGGAGCTGTTTTTT	CAKGQGGTGELFF	13	TRBJ2-2	TRBV10-1	.	TRBD1
TGTGCCAGCAGCAACCTCGGACAGGGGGATCTCCCTGGGGCCAACGTCCTGACTTTC	CASSNLGQGDLPGANVLTF	19	TRBJ2-6	TRBV21-1	.	.
TGCGCCAGCAGGGACGCTATATGGGGCAGGGATAATTCACCCCTCCACTTT	CASRDAIWGRDNSPLHF	17	TRBJ1-6	TRBV10-1	few	.
TGTGCCAGCAGCTTATTATTGGGGGGAGCTTTCTTT	CASSLLLGGAFF	12	TRBJ1-1	TRBV7-9	.	.
TGTGCCAGCAGCTTAGGCCTAGCGGGGTCTGTGGGTCTAACAGATACGCAGTATTTT	CASSLGLAGSVGLTDTQYF	19	TRBJ2-3	TRBV11-2	.	TRBD2
TGTGCCAGCAGCCAGGGGGAGAGGCAGCCCCAGCATTTT	CASSQGERQPQHF	13	TRBJ1-5	TRBV5-5	.	TRBD1
TGTGCCAGCAGCTTAGTATTTGGGACTGAAGCTTTCTTT	CASSLVFGTEAFF	13	TRBJ1-1	TRBV7-9	once	.
TGTGCCAGCAGCCAGGGCCTGAACACTGAAGCTTTCTTT	CASSQGLNTEAFF	13	TRBJ1-1	TRBV2	.	.
TGTGCCAGCTCACCTAACCTAAGGACAGCAAACTACGAGCAGTACTTC	CASSPNLRTANYEQYF	16	TRBJ2-7	TRBV18	.	.
TGTGCCAGCAGCCCCGGGACAGCTAATTACAATGAGCAGTTCTTC	CASSPGTANYNEQFF	15	TRBJ2-1	TRBV7-3	.	TRBD1
TGTGCCAGCAGTATGTACCAAGAGACCCAGTACTTC	CASSMYQETQYF	12	TRBJ2-5	TRBV11-2	.	.
TGCGCCAGCAGCCAAGTACGATCAGGCTACAATGAGCAGTTCTTC	CASSQVRSGYNEQFF	15	TRBJ2-1	TRBV4-3	.	.
TGTGCCAGCAGTTACTCCTTAGACAGCCGGAACACTGAAGCTTTCTTT	CASSYSLDSRNTEAFF	16	TRBJ1-1	TRBV6-5	.	.
TGTGCTAGCAGCTTAGCGGAGACAGCCCCCCGACATTTT	CASSLAETAPRHF	13	TRBJ2-3	TRBV7-7	once	.
TGCGCCAGCAGCTTGTGGACGGAGACTAACTATGGCTACACCTTC	CASSLWTETNYGYTF	15	TRBJ1-2	TRBV5-1	.	.
TGTGCCAGTAGTATTTCCGGGACAGATAATCAGCCCCAGCATTTT	CASSISGTDNQPQHF	15	TRBJ1-5	TRBV19	.	TRBD1
TGTGCCAGCAGCGCCGGGTTGACAGGCAACTATGGCTACACCTTC	CASSAGLTGNYGYTF	15	TRBJ1-2	TRBV14	once	.
TGTGCCAGCAGAGTCGACCAGGGACAGGGCTACGAGCAGTACTTC	CASRVDQGQGYEQYF	15	TRBJ2-7	TRBV2	.	TRBD1
TGTGCCTGGAGTGCCCAGGGGGGTAATTCACCCCTCCACTTT	CAWSAQGGNSPLHF	14	TRBJ1-6	TRBV30	.	TRBD1
TGTGCCAGCAGCTTACGTGGTCTAATGGGCAATCAGCCCCAGCATTTT	CASSLRGLMGNQPQHF	16	TRBJ1-5	TRBV7-2	.	.